Below, one TCR beta chain is given with its context. This clonotype turned up a few times. Its antigen specificity is not known. Base qualities are not provided; no much larger clone lies one nucleotide away. This specimen belongs to a study of CD8 T cells in ankylosing spondylitis (dated by TCRdb to 2016 to 2017). General notes on the study: T cell receptor beta repertoires were profiled in healthy donors and ankylosing spondylitis patients so that disease-linked TCR variants could be found. The full study cohort comprised 25 ankylosing spondylitis patients and over 95 healthy donors. Peripheral blood was sampled, and synovial fluid was also collected from ankylosing spondylitis patients. Points the paper makes about the study in general: A TCR beta motif made up of several highly homologous amino acid variants appeared to be characteristic of blood from ankylosing spondylitis patients. Some of the motif variants had been reported before in the synovial fluid and blood of reactive arthritis patients, a finding that suggests common disease-initiation mechanisms. The disease-linked clones had a CD8+ phenotype and were found at relatively low frequencies in peripheral blood. The disease-linked clones were reported to be significantly enriched in matched synovial fluid samples from ankylosing spondylitis patients.

The sequencer listed for this sample is Illumina HiSeq 2500. Quantitative 5'-RACE with molecular barcodes was used to prepare TCR beta libraries. Concerning the study's data processing: A new computational method, built on a probabilistic model of VDJ rearrangement, was used to identify disease-linked TCR variants. In-frame beta chains were kept once TCRdb had trimmed the public reads at Q25 with fastp and called clones with MiXCR. When rows share a CDR3 protein, they turn into one entry using the most common DNA and genes. TCRdb's processing, not the authors' own work, is the source of the V and J calls. The sample data list about 130,000 distinct CDR3 sequences, and 9.3% of these were observed just once. 2.5% to 3.5% of the sample lies in the top ten. The source of this sequence is a male donor with ankylosing spondylitis or in good health (not recorded which). The specimen was blood, either unsorted or a sorted T cell fraction (not recorded which).

The CDR3 protein sequence reads: CASSHPLGTAHEQYF. The DNA sequence is as follows: TGTGCCAGCAGTCACCCTCTCGGGACAGCACACGAGCAGTACTTC. The rearrangement combines TRBV27 with TRBJ2-7, with 7 central nucleotides matching TRBD1. Based on the germline V gene (reference sequence), the CDR1 and CDR2 sequences are MNHEY and SMNVEV. Trimming removed 5 bases from V and 5 bases from J; the gene matches leave 12 bases unexplained. The CDR3 runs 15 residues from the cysteine to the phenylalanine. Only CDR3 DNA remains: 45 bases, in frame from the first base.